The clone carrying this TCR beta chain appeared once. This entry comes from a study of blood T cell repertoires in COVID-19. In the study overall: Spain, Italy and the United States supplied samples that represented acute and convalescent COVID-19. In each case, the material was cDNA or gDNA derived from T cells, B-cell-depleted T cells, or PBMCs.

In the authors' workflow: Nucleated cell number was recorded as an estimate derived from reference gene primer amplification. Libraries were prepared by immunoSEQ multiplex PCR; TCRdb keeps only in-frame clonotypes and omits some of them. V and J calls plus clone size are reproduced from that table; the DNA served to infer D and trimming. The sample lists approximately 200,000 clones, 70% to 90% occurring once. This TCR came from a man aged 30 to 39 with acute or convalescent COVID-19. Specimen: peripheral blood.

The CDR3 here is CASSKNTGGINEQFF. CDR3 nucleotide sequence: TGCGCCAGCAGCAAAAACACAGGGGGAATCAATGAGCAGTTCTTC. This chain joins TRBV5-1 and TRBJ2-1; TRBD1 matches 8 bases. CDR1 is SGHRS and CDR2 is YFSETQ in the germline V gene. The V and J ends lost 4 bases and 6 bases, in that order; junction bases with no gene match: 9. This CDR3 is 15 amino acids long.